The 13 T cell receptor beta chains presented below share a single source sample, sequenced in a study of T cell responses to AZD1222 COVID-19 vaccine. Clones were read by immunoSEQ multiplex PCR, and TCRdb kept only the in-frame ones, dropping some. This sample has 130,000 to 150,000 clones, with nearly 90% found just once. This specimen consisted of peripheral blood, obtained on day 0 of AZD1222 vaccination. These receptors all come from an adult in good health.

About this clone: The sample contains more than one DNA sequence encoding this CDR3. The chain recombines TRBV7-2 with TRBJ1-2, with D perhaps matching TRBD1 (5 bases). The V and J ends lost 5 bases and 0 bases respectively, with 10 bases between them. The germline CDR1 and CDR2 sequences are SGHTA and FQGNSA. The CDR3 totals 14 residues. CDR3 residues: CASSPRATNYGYTF. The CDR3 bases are TGTGCCAGCAGCCCCAGGGCAACTAACTATGGCTACACCTTC.

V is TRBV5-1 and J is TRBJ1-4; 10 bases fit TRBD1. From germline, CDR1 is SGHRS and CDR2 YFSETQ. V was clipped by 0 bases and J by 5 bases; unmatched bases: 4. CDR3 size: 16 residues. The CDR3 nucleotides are TGCGCCAGCAGCTTGGGCTCGGGACAGGGGAATGAAAAACTGTTTTTT. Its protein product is CASSLGSGQGNEKLFF.

The CDR3 nucleotides are TGTGCCAGCAGCCAATCTGCAGCTTATAGCAATCAGCCCCAGCATTTT. This translates into CASSQSAAYSNQPQHF. The chain combines TRBV3-1 (or the pseudogene TRBV3-2) with TRBJ1-5; no clear D. Germline assignment: CDR1 LGHDT and CDR2 YNNKEL (reference sequence). Trimming took off 2 bases at V and 0 bases at J, with 11 bases between the two ends. This CDR3 has 16 amino acids.

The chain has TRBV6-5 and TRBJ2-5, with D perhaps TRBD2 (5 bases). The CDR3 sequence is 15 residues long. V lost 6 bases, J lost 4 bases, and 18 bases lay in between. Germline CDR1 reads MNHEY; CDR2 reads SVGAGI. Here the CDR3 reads CASRPRGGPGETQYF. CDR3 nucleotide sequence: TGTGCCAGCAGACCACGGGGTGGACCCGGAGAGACCCAGTACTTC.

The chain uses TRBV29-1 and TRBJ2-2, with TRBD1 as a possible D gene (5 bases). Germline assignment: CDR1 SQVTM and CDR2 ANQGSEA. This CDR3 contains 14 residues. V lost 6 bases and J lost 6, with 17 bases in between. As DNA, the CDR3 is TGCAGCGTCTTAACAGGCCTAGGAGCCGGGGAGCTGTTTTTT. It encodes CSVLTGLGAGELFF.

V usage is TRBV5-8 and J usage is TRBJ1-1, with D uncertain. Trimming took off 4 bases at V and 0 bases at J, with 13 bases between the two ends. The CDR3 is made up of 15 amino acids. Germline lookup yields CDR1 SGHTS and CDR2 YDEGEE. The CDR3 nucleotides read TGTGCCAGCAGCCCTTTTGGACGGGTGAACACTGAAGCTTTCTTT. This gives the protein CASSPFGRVNTEAFF. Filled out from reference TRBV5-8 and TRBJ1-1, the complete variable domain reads EAGVTQSPTHLIKTRGQQATLRCSPISGHTSVYWYQQALGLGLQFLLWYDEGEERNRGNFPPRFSGRQFPNYSSELNVNALELEDSALYLCASSPFGRVNTEAFFGQGTRLTVV.

CDR3 DNA sequence: TGTGCCAGCTCACCACAATATCACAGGACTAACAATGAGCAGTTCTTC. It translates to CASSPQYHRTNNEQFF. The gene calls are TRBV18 and TRBJ2-1, with D perhaps TRBD2 (6 bases). The CDR3 is made up of 16 amino acids. Trimming left V 1 base short and J 5 bases short, with 15 bases between. Germline CDR1 is KGHSH and CDR2 is LQKENI. Looking up the rest from reference TRBV18 and TRBJ2-1 gives the full variable domain: NAGVMQNPRHLVRRRGQEARLRCSPMKGHSHVYWYRQLPEEGLKFMVYLQKENIIDESGMPKERFSAEFPKEGPSILRIQQVVRGDSAAYFCASSPQYHRTNNEQFFGPGTRLTVL.

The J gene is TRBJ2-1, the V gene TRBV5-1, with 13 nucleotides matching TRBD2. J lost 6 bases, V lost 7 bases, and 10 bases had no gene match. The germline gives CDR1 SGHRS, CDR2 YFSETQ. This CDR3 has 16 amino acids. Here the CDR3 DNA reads TGCGCCAGCGAACGACTAGCGGGAGGATATATCAATGAGCAGTTCTTC. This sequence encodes CASERLAGGYINEQFF. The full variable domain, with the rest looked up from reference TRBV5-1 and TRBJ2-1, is KAGVTQTPRYLIKTRGQQVTLSCSPISGHRSVSWYQQTPGQGLQFLFEYFSETQRNKGNFPGRFSGRQFSNSRSEMNVSTLELGDSALYLCASERLAGGYINEQFFGPGTRLTVL.

CDR3 sequence: CASSKTGFTEAFF. CDR3 in DNA: TGTGCCAGTTCAAAGACAGGGTTCACTGAAGCTTTCTTT. This chain joins TRBV19 and TRBJ1-1; 7 bases fit TRBD1. V shed 8 bases, J shed 4 bases, and the junction held 7 bases outside the gene matches. CDR1 is LNHDA and CDR2 is SQIVND in the germline V gene (reference sequence). This CDR3 region has 13 residues.

For the CDR3, the DNA is TGTGCCAGCAGCCAAGAGAGGGTCTCTGGAAACACCATATATTTT. It yields the protein CASSQERVSGNTIYF. V usage is TRBV3-1 (or the pseudogene TRBV3-2) and J usage is TRBJ1-3; no clear D. This CDR3 has 15 residues. The germline V gene has CDR1 LGHDT and CDR2 YNNKEL (reference sequence). V was trimmed by 0 bases and J by 0 bases, leaving 6 bases between them.

DNA of the CDR3: TGTGCCACCAGCGGCGAGACAGGGTTGATGAACACTGAAGCTTTCTTT. Translation: CATSGETGLMNTEAFF. V gene TRBV15 combines with J gene TRBJ1-1; 7 nucleotides line up with TRBD1. Losses at the gene ends were 5 bases for V and 0 bases for J; bases not matched to a gene: 9. Germline V lookup: CDR1 LNHNV, CDR2 YYDKDF (reference sequence). The CDR3 contains 16 residues.

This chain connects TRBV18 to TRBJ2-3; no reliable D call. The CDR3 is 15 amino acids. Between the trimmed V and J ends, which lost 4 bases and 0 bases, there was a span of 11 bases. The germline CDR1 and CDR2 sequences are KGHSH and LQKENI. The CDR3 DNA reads TGTGCCAGCTCACAATGGGCCCTAAGCACAGATACGCAGTATTTT. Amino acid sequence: CASSQWALSTDTQYF.

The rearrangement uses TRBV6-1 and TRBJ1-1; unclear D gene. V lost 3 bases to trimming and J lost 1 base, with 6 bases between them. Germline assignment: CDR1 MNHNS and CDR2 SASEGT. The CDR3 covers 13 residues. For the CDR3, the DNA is TGTGCCAGCAGTGAGTTGAGGAACACTGAAGCTTTCTTT. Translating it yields CASSELRNTEAFF.